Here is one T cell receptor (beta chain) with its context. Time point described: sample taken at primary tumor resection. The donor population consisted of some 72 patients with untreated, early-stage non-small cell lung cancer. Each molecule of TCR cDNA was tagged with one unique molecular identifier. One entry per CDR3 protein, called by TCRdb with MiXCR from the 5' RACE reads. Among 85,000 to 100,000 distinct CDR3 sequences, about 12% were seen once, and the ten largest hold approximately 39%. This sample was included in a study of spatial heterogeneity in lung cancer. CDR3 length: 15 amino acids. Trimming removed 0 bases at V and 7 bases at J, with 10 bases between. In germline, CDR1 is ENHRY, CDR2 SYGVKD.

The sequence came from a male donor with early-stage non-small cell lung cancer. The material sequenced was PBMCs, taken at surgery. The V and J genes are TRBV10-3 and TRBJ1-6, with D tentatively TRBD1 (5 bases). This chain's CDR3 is CAISESGRVNSPLHF. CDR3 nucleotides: TGTGCCATCAGTGAGTCAGGCAGGGTAAATTCACCCCTCCACTTT.